A single sample gave rise to the 12 T cell receptor beta chains below, sequenced in a study of beta chain features in type 1 diabetes (dated by TCRdb to 2017 to 2018). Library preparation used the immunoSEQ multiplex PCR assay. All of the isolated RNA was reverse transcribed with the High Capacity cDNA Reverse Transcription Kit, so expressed TCRB transcripts were sequenced. TCRdb limited this immuneACCESS table to in-frame rearrangements with V and J called. A share of clones is missing; checked studies link under half to unresolved V genes, and the rest is unexplained. This sample comprises 300,000 to 350,000 clones, approximately 14% of them detected only once. The top ten clonotypes cover about 6.6% of the sample. The material sequenced was central memory CD4+ T cells from blood. All receptors come from a man younger than 45 in good health.

The chain uses TRBV6-6 and TRBJ2-2, with D perhaps assigned TRBD1 or TRBD2 (5 bases each). Looked up from germline, CDR1 is MNHNY and CDR2 is SVGAGI (reference sequence). This CDR3 has 16 residues. Trimming left V 5 bases short and J 1 base short, with 14 bases between. The CDR3 region is CASSRFVGENTGELFF. DNA for the CDR3: TGTGCCAGCAGTCGTTTTGTGGGGGAGAACACCGGGGAGCTGTTTTTT.

The chain combines TRBV6-5 with TRBJ2-7; no clear D. V was pared by 2 bases and J by 6 bases, with 11 bases between. Per the germline V gene, CDR1 is MNHEY and CDR2 is SVGAGI. The CDR3 is 13 amino acids. CDR3 sequence reads: CASSYRGIPEQYV. DNA of the CDR3: TGTGCCAGCAGTTACCGTGGAATCCCCGAGCAGTACGTC.

This clone was seen only a few times. This chain links TRBV27 with TRBJ1-2; possibly TRBD1 for D (5 bases). V was trimmed by 4 bases and J by 8 bases, leaving 14 bases between them. The germline V gene encodes CDR1 MNHEY and CDR2 SMNVEV (reference sequence). The CDR3 extends over 13 amino acids. The CDR3 region is CASSWRGVGGYTF. The DNA of the CDR3 is TGTGCCAGCAGTTGGCGAGGGGTGGGCGGCTACACCTTC.

This clone turned up a few times. The chain has TRBV6-1 and TRBJ2-7; D possibly corresponds to TRBD1 (8 bases). The CDR3 covers 14 residues. V lost 6 bases and J 6 bases, leaving 18 bases between the germline ends. Germline V gene sequence: CDR1 MNHNS, CDR2 SASEGT. CDR3 sequence (DNA): TGTGCCAGCAGCCTCTTGACAGGGGAGGGCGAGCAGTACGTC. It translates to CASSLLTGEGEQYV.

The genes are TRBV7-2 and TRBJ2-5, with 7 bases that match TRBD2. Germline CDR1 reads SGHTA; CDR2 reads FQGNSA. The CDR3 is 13 amino acids. V lost 7 bases to trimming and J lost 10 bases; unmatched junction nucleotides: 12. The CDR3 region is CASTTLGTTGQYF. For the CDR3, the DNA is TGTGCCAGCACCACCCTCGGGACTACGGGCCAGTACTTC.

This clone was seen a handful of times. V and J are TRBV18 and TRBJ1-5; TRBD1 is a possible D gene (6 bases). This CDR3 is built from 15 residues. From germline, CDR1 is KGHSH and CDR2 LQKENI. V was clipped by 2 bases and J by 4 bases, with 12 bases between them. This CDR3 reads CASSPGGAANQPQHF. CDR3 nucleotide sequence: TGTGCCAGCTCACCAGGGGGGGCTGCAAATCAGCCCCAGCATTTT.

This clone was counted a few times. This rearrangement joins TRBV6-1 to TRBJ2-2, with D perhaps matching TRBD2 (7 bases). This CDR3 has 15 amino acids. Trimming removed 11 bases at V and 1 base at J, with 17 bases between. Germline-derived CDR1 and CDR2 are MNHNS and SASEGT. The CDR3 loop reads CAVHPGGQNTGELFF. For the CDR3, the DNA is TGTGCCGTACACCCGGGGGGACAGAACACCGGGGAGCTGTTTTTT.

This clone appeared a few times. The chain uses TRBV14 and TRBJ2-1, with a weak D call TRBD2 (6 bases). Germline values: CDR1 SGHDN, CDR2 FVKESK. V shed 6 bases and J shed 5 bases, with 11 bases lying between them. This CDR3 is 13 amino acids long. Written as DNA, the CDR3 is TGTGCCAGCAGTGGAGGGACCAACAATGAGCAGTTCTTC. This encodes CASSGGTNNEQFF.

This clone showed up just a few times. The V gene is TRBV7-9, the J gene TRBJ1-3, with D unresolved. This CDR3 is built from 14 residues. Germline V gives CDR1 SEHNR, CDR2 FQNEAQ (reference sequence). Trimming removed 8 bases at V and 0 bases at J, with 11 bases between. The CDR3 loop reads CASGTVSSGNTIYF. In DNA form, the CDR3 reads TGTGCCAGCGGCACAGTTTCCTCTGGAAACACCATATATTTT. The complete variable domain, with remaining parts taken from reference TRBV7-9 and TRBJ1-3, reads DTGVSQNPRHKITKRGQNVTFRCDPISEHNRLYWYRQTLGQGPEFLTYFQNEAQLEKSRLLSDRFSAERPKGSFSTLEIQRTEQGDSAMYLCASGTVSSGNTIYFGEGSWLTVV.

This rearrangement joins TRBV11-2 to TRBJ2-7, with a possible D match to TRBD1 (6 bases). The germline CDR1 and CDR2 sequences are SGHAT and FQNNGV. This CDR3 is built from 12 residues. Between the trimmed V and J ends, which lost 4 bases and 5 bases, there was a span of 9 bases. The CDR3 DNA is TGTGCCAGCAGCTCCAGGGGCCACGAGCAGTACTTC. This codes for CASSSRGHEQYF.

This clone has a count of ten or more. This chain links TRBV7-2 with TRBJ2-5; D gene uncertain. The germline V and J ends were trimmed by 2 bases and 8 bases, with 9 bases remaining between them. CDR1 is SGHTA and CDR2 is FQGNSA in the germline V gene. This CDR3 spans 12 amino acids. The DNA for the CDR3 is TGTGCCAGCAGCTTATTTCCCGGAACCCAGTACTTC. It specifies CASSLFPGTQYF.

The rearrangement joins TRBV6-5 to TRBJ1-1; D is unclear. Germline V CDR1 and CDR2: MNHEY, SVGAGI. CDR3 size: 13 residues. Trimming took 7 bases from V and 5 from J, leaving 14 bases between them. The CDR3 region is CASNEILRTEAFF. As DNA, the CDR3 is TGTGCCAGCAATGAAATATTGCGAACTGAAGCTTTCTTT.